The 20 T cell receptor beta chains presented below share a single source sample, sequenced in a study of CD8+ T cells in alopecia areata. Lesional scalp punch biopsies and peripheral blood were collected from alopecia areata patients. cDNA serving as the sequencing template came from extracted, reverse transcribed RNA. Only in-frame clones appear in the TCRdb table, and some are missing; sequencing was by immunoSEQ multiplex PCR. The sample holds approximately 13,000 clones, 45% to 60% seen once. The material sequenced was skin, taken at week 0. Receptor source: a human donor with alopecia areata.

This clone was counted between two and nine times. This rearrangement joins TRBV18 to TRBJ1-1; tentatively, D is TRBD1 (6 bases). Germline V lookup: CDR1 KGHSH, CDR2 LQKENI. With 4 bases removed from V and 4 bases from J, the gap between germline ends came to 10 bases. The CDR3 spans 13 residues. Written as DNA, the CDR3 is TGTGCCAGCTCACGGGGGGCGCGCACTGAAGCTTTCTTT. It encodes CASSRGARTEAFF. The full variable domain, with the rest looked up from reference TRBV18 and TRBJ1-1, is NAGVMQNPRHLVRRRGQEARLRCSPMKGHSHVYWYRQLPEEGLKFMVYLQKENIIDESGMPKERFSAEFPKEGPSILRIQQVVRGDSAAYFCASSRGARTEAFFGQGTRLTVV.

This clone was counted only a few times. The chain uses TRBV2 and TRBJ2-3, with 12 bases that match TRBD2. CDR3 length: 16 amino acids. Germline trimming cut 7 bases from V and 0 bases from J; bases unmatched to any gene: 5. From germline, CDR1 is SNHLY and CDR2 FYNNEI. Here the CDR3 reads CASKFGLAGSTDTQYF. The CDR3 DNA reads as TGTGCCAGCAAGTTCGGACTAGCGGGGAGCACAGATACGCAGTATTTT.

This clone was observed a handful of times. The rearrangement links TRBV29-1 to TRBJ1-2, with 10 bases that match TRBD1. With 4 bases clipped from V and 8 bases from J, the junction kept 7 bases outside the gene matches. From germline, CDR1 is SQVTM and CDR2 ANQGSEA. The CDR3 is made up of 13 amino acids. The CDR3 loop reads CSVGGTGANGYTF. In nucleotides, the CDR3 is TGCAGCGTTGGGGGGACAGGGGCTAACGGCTACACCTTC.

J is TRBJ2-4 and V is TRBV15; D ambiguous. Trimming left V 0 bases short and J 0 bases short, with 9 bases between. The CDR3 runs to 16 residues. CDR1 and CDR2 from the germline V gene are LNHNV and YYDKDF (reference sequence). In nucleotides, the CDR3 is TGTGCCACCAGCAGAGATGATTTTTTAGCCAAAAACATTCAGTACTTC. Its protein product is CATSRDDFLAKNIQYF.

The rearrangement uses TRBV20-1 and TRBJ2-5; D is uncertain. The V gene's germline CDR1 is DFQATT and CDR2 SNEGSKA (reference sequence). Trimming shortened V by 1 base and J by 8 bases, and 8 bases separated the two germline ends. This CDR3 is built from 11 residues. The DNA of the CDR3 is TGCAGTGCTAGAGTTAGTTCAACCCAGTACTTC. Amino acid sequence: CSARVSSTQYF.

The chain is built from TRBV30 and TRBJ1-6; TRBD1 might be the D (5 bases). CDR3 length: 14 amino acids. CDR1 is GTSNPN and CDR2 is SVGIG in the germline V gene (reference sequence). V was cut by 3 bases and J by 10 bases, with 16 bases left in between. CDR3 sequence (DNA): TGTGCCTGGAGGCCCGGGGGGATTCGGTCACCCCTCCACTTT. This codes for CAWRPGGIRSPLHF.

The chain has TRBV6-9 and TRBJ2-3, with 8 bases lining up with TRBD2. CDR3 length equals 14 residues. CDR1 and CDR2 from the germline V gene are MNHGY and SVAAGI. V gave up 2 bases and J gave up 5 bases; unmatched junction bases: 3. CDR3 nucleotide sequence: TGTGCCAGCAGTTATAGCGGGGGAATAGATACGCAGTATTTT. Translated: CASSYSGGIDTQYF.

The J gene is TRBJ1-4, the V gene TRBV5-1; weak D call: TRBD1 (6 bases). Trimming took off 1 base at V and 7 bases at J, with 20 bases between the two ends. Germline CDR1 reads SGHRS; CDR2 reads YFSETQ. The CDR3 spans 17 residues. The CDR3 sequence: CASSLFLGPVGGEKLFF. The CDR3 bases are TGCGCCAGCAGCTTGTTCTTAGGGCCAGTAGGGGGTGAAAAACTGTTTTTT.

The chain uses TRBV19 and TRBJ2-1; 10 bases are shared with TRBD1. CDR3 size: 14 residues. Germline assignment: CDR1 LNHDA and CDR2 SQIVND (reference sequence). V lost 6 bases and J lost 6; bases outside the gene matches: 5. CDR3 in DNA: TGTGCCAGTAGCTGGACAGGGGGTTCCAATGAGCAGTTCTTC. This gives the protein CASSWTGGSNEQFF.

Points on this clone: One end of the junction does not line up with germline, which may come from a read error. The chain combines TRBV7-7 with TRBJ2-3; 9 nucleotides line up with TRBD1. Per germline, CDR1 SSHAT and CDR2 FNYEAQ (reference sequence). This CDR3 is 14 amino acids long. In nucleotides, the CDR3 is TGTGCTAGCAGCTCCACAGGGGGCAGCGATACGCAGTATTTT. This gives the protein CASSSTGGSDTQYF.

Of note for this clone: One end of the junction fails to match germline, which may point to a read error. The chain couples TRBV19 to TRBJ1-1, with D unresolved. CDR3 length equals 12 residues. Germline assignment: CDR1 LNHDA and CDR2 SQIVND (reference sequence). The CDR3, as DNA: TGTGCCAGTAGTATAATCGGTAGCAGGATTCTTTTT. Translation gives CASSIIGSRILF.

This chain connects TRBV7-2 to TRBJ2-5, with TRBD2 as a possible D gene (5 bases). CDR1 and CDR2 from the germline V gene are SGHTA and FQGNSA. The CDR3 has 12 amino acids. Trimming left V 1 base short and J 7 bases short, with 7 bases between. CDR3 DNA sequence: TGTGCCAGCAGCTTAGAACGGGGGACCCAGTACTTC. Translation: CASSLERGTQYF.

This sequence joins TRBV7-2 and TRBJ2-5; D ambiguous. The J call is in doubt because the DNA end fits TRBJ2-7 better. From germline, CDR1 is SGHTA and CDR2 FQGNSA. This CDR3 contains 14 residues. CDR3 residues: CASSRTTGSYEQYF. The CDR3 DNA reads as TGTGCCAGCAGCCGTACTACTGGCTCCTACGAGCAGTACTTC.

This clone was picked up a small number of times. CDR3 in amino acids: CASSSGTVVYNEQFF. The CDR3 nucleotides read TGTGCCAGCAGCTCCGGGACAGTCGTTTACAATGAGCAGTTCTTC. The V call is TRBV11-2, the J call TRBJ2-1, with 7 nucleotides matching TRBD1. Germline V gives CDR1 SGHAT, CDR2 FQNNGV. The CDR3 consists of 15 residues. V was pared by 4 bases and J by 4 bases, with 7 bases of the junction left unmatched.

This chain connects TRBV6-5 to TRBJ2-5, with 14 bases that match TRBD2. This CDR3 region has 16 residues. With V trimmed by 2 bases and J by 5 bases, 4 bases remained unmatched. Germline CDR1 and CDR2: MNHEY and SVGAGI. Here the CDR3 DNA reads TGTGCCAGCAGTTACACATGGACTAGCGGGGGGGAGACCCAGTACTTC. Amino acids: CASSYTWTSGGETQYF.

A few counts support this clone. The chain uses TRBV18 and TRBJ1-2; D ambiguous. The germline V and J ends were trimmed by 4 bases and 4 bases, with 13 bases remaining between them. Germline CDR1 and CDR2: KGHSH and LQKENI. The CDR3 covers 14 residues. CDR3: CASSLTRESYGYTF. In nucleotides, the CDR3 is TGTGCCAGCTCACTAACCCGGGAATCCTATGGCTACACCTTC.

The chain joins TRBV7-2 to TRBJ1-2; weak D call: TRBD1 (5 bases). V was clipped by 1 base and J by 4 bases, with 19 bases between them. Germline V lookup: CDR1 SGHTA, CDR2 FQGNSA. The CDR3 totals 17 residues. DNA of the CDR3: TGTGCCAGCAGCTTAGATGTTAGACAGCTTGGAACCTATGGCTACACCTTC. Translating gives CASSLDVRQLGTYGYTF.

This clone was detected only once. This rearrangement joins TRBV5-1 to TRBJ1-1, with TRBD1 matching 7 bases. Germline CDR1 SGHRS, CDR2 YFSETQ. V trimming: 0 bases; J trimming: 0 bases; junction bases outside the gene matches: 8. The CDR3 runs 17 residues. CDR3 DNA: TGCGCCAGCAGCTTGGCCCGGGACAGCCATATGAACACTGAAGCTTTCTTT. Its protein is CASSLARDSHMNTEAFF. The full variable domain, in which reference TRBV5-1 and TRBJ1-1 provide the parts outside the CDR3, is KAGVTQTPRYLIKTRGQQVTLSCSPISGHRSVSWYQQTPGQGLQFLFEYFSETQRNKGNFPGRFSGRQFSNSRSEMNVSTLELGDSALYLCASSLARDSHMNTEAFFGQGTRLTVV.

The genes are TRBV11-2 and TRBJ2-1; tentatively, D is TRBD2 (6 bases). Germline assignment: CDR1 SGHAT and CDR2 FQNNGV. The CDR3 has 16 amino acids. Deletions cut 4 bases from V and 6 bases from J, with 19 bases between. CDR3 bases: TGTGCCAGCAGCTCCATTTCCGCGGGACCCTTCAATGAGCAGTTCTTC. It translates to CASSSISAGPFNEQFF.

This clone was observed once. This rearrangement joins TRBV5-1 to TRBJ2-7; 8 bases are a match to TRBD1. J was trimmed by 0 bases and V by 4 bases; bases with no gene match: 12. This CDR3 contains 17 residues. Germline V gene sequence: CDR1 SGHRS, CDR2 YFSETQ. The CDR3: CASSGITGQAPSYEQYF. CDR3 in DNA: TGCGCCAGCAGCGGAATAACGGGACAGGCTCCCTCCTACGAGCAGTACTTC.